The 20 T cell receptor beta chains presented below share a single source sample, sequenced in a study of spatial heterogeneity in lung cancer. The time point denotes: sample taken at primary tumor resection. TCRdb re-called the 5' RACE reads through MiXCR, storing one row per CDR3 protein. This sample has about 16,000 distinct CDR3 sequences, with around 6.4% found just once. Study-wide points: In tumors, expanded intratumoral alpha and beta TCR counts tracked mutation counts.

The antigens of these receptors remain unknown. The sequencing here drew on lung tumor tissue, taken at surgery. Every receptor here comes from a female donor with early-stage non-small cell lung cancer.

Many counts were recorded for this clonotype. This beta chain is a stray sequence in a library constructed for alpha chains; its clone size is not meaningful. The chain employs TRBV29-1 and TRBJ1-1; perhaps TRBD1 as D (5 bases). Between the trimmed V and J ends, which lost 3 bases and 3 bases, there was a span of 14 bases. Germline V gene sequence: CDR1 SQVTM, CDR2 ANQGSEA. The CDR3 consists of 14 residues. The CDR3 DNA sequence: TGCAGCGTTGAGCCCGGGGCAGGGTACACTGAAGCTTTCTTT. Translated: CSVEPGAGYTEAFF.

In regard to this clonotype: This beta chain is off target for a library built for alpha chains, so its abundance means little. The V gene is TRBV7-2, the J gene TRBJ1-2; D is uncertain. CDR1 and CDR2 from the germline V gene are SGHTA and FQGNSA. Trimming took off 1 base at V and 1 base at J, with 7 bases between the two ends. This CDR3 region has 14 residues. For the CDR3, the DNA is TGTGCCAGCAGCTTAGGGCCGAATAACTATGGCTACACCTTC. Translated: CASSLGPNNYGYTF.

This clonotype was counted many times. Because the library targeted alpha chains, this beta chain is an off-target read whose size means little. The V gene is TRBV12-3 or TRBV12-4, the J gene TRBJ1-4; possibly TRBD1 for D (5 bases). The CDR3 length is 11 residues. The V end was cut by 6 bases, the J end by 11 bases, with 10 bases between. CDR3 in DNA: TGTGCCAGCAGGGTAGGGGACAAACTGTTTTTT. It codes for CASRVGDKLFF.

This clonotype was observed at least ten times. Little can be read into the size of this beta chain, an off-target read in a library designed for alpha chains. The J gene is TRBJ2-1, the V gene TRBV7-9; the D is unclear. CDR1 and CDR2 (germline): SEHNR, FQNEAQ (reference sequence). CDR3 length: 14 amino acids. V dropped 0 bases and J dropped 6 bases, with 9 bases sitting between them. This chain's CDR3 is CASSLAGSGNEQFF. As DNA, the CDR3 is TGTGCCAGCAGCTTAGCCGGTTCGGGCAATGAGCAGTTCTTC. Supplemented by reference TRBV7-9 and TRBJ2-1, the full variable domain reads DTGVSQNPRHKITKRGQNVTFRCDPISEHNRLYWYRQTLGQGPEFLTYFQNEAQLEKSRLLSDRFSAERPKGSFSTLEIQRTEQGDSAMYLCASSLAGSGNEQFFGPGTRLTVL.

This clonotype was recorded at least ten times. This beta chain turned up in a library designed for alpha chains; as an off-target read, its abundance says little. This chain uses TRBV7-2 with TRBJ1-4; no reliable D call. The V end lost 4 bases, the J end lost 0 bases, and 12 bases lay between the germline ends. CDR3 size: 16 residues. The germline V gene has CDR1 SGHTA and CDR2 FQGNSA. Written as DNA, the CDR3 is TGTGCCAGCAGCTCCCCCGAGTCAACAACTAATGAAAAACTGTTTTTT. Amino acids: CASSSPESTTNEKLFF.

Comments on this clonotype: The library was built for alpha chains, so this beta chain is an off-target read and its size means little. V gene TRBV20-1 combines with J gene TRBJ1-6; TRBD1 might be the D (5 bases). The CDR3 has 14 residues. V lost 0 bases to trimming and J lost 6 bases, with 9 bases between them. Germline CDR1 is DFQATT and CDR2 is SNEGSKA (reference sequence). The CDR3 DNA sequence: TGCAGTGCTAGAGATTCCGGGACTAATTCACCCCTCCACTTT. Amino acids: CSARDSGTNSPLHF.

This clonotype was counted at least ten times. For a library built for alpha chains, this beta chain is a stray read; little rests on its size. The chain employs TRBV12-3 or TRBV12-4 and TRBJ1-5; D possibly corresponds to TRBD1 (6 bases). V lost 6 bases and J lost 9, with 18 bases in between. The CDR3 totals 14 residues. The CDR3 here is CASRGQGSSSPQHF. The CDR3 DNA reads TGTGCCAGCAGGGGACAAGGGAGTTCGTCGCCCCAGCATTTT.

This clonotype has at least ten counts. This beta chain slipped into a library made for alpha chains as a stray read, so its size is not meaningful. The chain links TRBV10-3 to TRBJ2-2, with 8 bases fitting TRBD2. This CDR3 is built from 14 residues. V was pared by 4 bases and J by 6 bases, with 4 bases of the junction left unmatched. Germline CDR1 reads ENHRY; CDR2 reads SYGVKD. CDR3 bases: TGTGCCATCAGTGGACTAGCGCGGGCCGGGGAGCTGTTTTTT. Its translation: CAISGLARAGELFF.

This clonotype was counted many times. This beta chain is an unintended read in a library built for alpha chains; its size means little. The chain is built from TRBV11-2 and TRBJ2-1; 7 positions match TRBD2. CDR1 and CDR2 from the germline V gene are SGHAT and FQNNGV. This CDR3 has 15 residues. V lost 1 base, J lost 3 bases, and 3 bases stayed unmatched. The CDR3: CASSLAPSGYNEQFF. The CDR3 DNA reads as TGTGCCAGCAGCTTAGCTCCTAGCGGCTACAATGAGCAGTTCTTC.

This clonotype was seen many times. This beta chain is off target for a library built for alpha chains, so its abundance means little. This sequence joins TRBV15 and TRBJ2-4; D not resolved. This CDR3 contains 19 residues. Trimming stripped 1 base from V and 1 base from J, with 20 bases between. Germline assignment: CDR1 LNHNV and CDR2 YYDKDF (reference sequence). The DNA of the CDR3 is TGTGCCACCAGCAGAGTAATGACCCTGACCCTAGGGGCCAAAAACATTCAGTACTTC. It encodes CATSRVMTLTLGAKNIQYF.

This clonotype was found a few times. This beta chain was picked up by a library intended for alpha chains and is off target, so its count carries little meaning. V gene TRBV24-1 combines with J gene TRBJ2-1, with 8 bases aligning to TRBD1. The ends lost 8 bases at V and 6 bases at J; junction bases unmatched: 2. CDR1 is KGHDR, CDR2 SFDVKD, per germline. This CDR3 comprises 12 residues. The CDR3 sequence is CATMDRVNEQFF. CDR3 bases: TGTGCCACCATGGACAGGGTCAATGAGCAGTTCTTC.

Of note for this clonotype: A library made for alpha chains picked up this beta chain off target, so its size means little. This chain uses TRBV7-2 with TRBJ2-3; D remains ambiguous. Germline CDR1 is SGHTA and CDR2 is FQGNSA. Trimming left V 2 bases short and J 6 bases short, with 6 bases between. The CDR3 loop spans 12 amino acids. CDR3 protein: CASSLNSDTQYF. The DNA for the CDR3 is TGTGCCAGCAGCTTAAATTCTGATACGCAGTATTTT.

A word on this clonotype: At one boundary the junction diverges from the germline segment, which might be a read error. The library was designed around alpha chains, so this beta chain is a stray read whose abundance carries little weight. The chain joins TRBV28 to TRBJ2-5; D is undetermined. CDR1 and CDR2 (germline): MDHEN, SYDVKM. There are 17 residues in the CDR3. The CDR3 bases are TGTGCCGGCAGCCCAAGAAAGTTGGGTACTACTCAAGAGACCCAGTACTTC. Translated, it gives CAGSPRKLGTTQETQYF.

This clonotype appeared many times. For a library built for alpha chains, this beta chain is a stray read; little rests on its size. The chain joins TRBV11-2 to TRBJ2-2; 9 bases are shared with TRBD1. CDR3 length equals 14 residues. The trim removed 5 bases at V and 4 bases at J, leaving 2 bases unmatched. The V gene's germline CDR1 is SGHAT and CDR2 FQNNGV. CDR3 loop: CASSRDRVTGELFF. As DNA, the CDR3 is TGTGCCAGCAGCCGGGACAGGGTCACCGGGGAGCTGTTTTTT.

This clonotype was counted ten times or more. This beta chain was picked up by a library intended for alpha chains and is off target, so its count carries little meaning. The rearrangement uses TRBV29-1 and TRBJ1-3; tentative D call: TRBD1 (6 bases). Germline V gene data show CDR1 as SQVTM and CDR2 as ANQGSEA. This CDR3 is 13 amino acids long. Trimming removed 4 bases from V and 8 bases from J, with 15 bases in between. CDR3 bases: TGCAGCGTTGGCCGCAGGGGTGCGGACACCATATATTTT. This translates into CSVGRRGADTIYF. The variable domain in full, completed from reference TRBV29-1 and TRBJ1-3, reads SAVISQKPSRDICQRGTSLTIQCQVDSQVTMMFWYRQQPGQSLTLIATANQGSEATYESGFVIDKFPISRPNLTFSTLTVSNMSPEDSSIYLCSVGRRGADTIYFGEGSWLTVV.

This clonotype was counted ten times or more. In a library made to pick up alpha chains, this beta chain is a stray read with a size that means little. The chain employs TRBV20-1 and TRBJ2-3; possible D gene TRBD2, 6 bases. Trimming took off 3 bases at V and 1 base at J, with 8 bases between the two ends. The length of the CDR3 is 13 residues. Per germline, CDR1 DFQATT and CDR2 SNEGSKA (reference sequence). The CDR3 protein is CSASRRGTDTQYF. The CDR3 DNA follows: TGCAGTGCTAGCCGGAGGGGCACAGATACGCAGTATTTT.

Within the sample, this clonotype is medium-sized. Since it is a stray read in a library aimed at alpha chains, this beta chain has a size that is not meaningful. The chain recombines TRBV27 with TRBJ1-5; D is ambiguous. CDR3 length: 12 residues. V lost 3 bases, J lost 7 bases, and 7 bases lay in between. Germline CDR1 is MNHEY and CDR2 is SMNVEV (reference sequence). The CDR3 DNA is TGTGCCAGCAGTTTTATAGGGCAGCCCCAGCATTTT. Encoded protein: CASSFIGQPQHF.

Judged by abundance, this clonotype is medium-sized. This beta chain is a stray read from a library made for alpha chains; its abundance is not meaningful. The CDR3 DNA follows: TGCGCCAGCAGTCCCGGGACCCCCGGGACTGAAGCTTTCTTT. Residues: CASSPGTPGTEAFF. V gene TRBV5-1 combines with J gene TRBJ1-1, with D perhaps TRBD1 (5 bases). V was shortened by 5 bases and J by 5 bases, with 16 bases between the two germline ends. This CDR3 spans 14 amino acids. Germline V CDR1 and CDR2: SGHRS, YFSETQ.

This clonotype has at least ten counts. The size of this beta chain means little, since it is a stray read in a library made for alpha chains. The chain uses TRBV20-1 and TRBJ2-3; TRBD2 matches 8 bases. With V trimmed by 5 bases and J by 0 bases, 7 bases remained unmatched. The CDR3 loop spans 15 amino acids. Per germline, CDR1 DFQATT and CDR2 SNEGSKA (reference sequence). CDR3: CSAHPERESTDTQYF. The CDR3 DNA follows: TGCAGTGCTCACCCTGAGCGGGAGAGCACAGATACGCAGTATTTT.

This clonotype was seen a few times. This beta chain is a stray sequence in a library constructed for alpha chains; its clone size is not meaningful. The chain joins TRBV28 to TRBJ2-5; D might be TRBD2 (5 bases). With 6 bases removed from V and 4 bases from J, the gap between germline ends came to 15 bases. Germline V gives CDR1 MDHEN, CDR2 SYDVKM. The CDR3 is made up of 14 amino acids. This chain's CDR3 is CASSGRDSGETQYF. DNA for the CDR3: TGTGCCAGCAGCGGACGGGATTCCGGAGAGACCCAGTACTTC.